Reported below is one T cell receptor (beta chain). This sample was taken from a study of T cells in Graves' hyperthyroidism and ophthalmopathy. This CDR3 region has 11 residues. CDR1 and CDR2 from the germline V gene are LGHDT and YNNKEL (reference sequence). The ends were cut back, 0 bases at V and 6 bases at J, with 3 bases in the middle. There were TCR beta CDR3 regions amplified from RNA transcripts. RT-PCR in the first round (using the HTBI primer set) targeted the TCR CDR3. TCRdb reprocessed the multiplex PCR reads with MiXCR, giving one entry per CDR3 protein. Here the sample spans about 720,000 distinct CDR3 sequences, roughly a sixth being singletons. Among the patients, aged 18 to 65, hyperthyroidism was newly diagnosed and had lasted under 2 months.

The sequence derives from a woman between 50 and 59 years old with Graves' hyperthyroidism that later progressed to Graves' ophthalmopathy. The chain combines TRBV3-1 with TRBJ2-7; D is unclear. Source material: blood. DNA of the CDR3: TGTGCCAGCAGCCAAGATTCCGAGCAGTACTTC. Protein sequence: CASSQDSEQYF.